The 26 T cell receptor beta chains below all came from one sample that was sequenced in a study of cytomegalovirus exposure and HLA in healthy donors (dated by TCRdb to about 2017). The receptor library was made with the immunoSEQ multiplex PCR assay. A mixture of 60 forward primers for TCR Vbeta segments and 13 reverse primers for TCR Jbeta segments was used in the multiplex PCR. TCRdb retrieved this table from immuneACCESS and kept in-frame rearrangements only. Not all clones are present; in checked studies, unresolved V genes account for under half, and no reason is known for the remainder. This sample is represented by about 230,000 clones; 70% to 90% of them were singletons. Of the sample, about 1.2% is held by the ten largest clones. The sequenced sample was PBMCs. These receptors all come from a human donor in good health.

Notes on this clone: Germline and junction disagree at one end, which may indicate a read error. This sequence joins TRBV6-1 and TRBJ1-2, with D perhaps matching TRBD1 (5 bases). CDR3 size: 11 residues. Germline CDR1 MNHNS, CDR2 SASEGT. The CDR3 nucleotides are TGTGCCAGCAGTGAACGGGGGGTGGCCCCCTTC. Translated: CASSERGVAPF.

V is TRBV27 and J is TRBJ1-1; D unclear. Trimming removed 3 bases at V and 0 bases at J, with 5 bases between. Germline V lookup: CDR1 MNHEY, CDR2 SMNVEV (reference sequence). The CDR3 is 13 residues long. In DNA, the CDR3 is TGTGCCAGCAGTTTGTCGGTGAACACTGAAGCTTTCTTT. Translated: CASSLSVNTEAFF.

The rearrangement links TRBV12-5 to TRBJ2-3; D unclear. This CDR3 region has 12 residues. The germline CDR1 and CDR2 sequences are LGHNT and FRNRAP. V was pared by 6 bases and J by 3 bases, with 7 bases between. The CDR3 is CASGGETDTQYF. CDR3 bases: TGTGCTAGTGGCGGAGAGACAGATACGCAGTATTTT.

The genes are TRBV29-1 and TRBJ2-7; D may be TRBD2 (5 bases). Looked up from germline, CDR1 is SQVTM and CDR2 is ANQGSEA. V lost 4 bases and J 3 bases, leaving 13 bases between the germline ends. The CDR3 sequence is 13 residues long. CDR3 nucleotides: TGCAGCGTTGCTCTGGTAGCGAGCTACGAGCAGTACTTC. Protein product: CSVALVASYEQYF.

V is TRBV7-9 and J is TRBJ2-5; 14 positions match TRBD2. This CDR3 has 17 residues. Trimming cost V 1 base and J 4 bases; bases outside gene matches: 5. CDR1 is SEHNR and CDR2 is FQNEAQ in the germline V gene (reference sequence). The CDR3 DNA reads TGTGCCAGCAGCTTAGGGCCCGGGACTAGCGGGAGAGAGACCCAGTACTTC. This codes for CASSLGPGTSGRETQYF.

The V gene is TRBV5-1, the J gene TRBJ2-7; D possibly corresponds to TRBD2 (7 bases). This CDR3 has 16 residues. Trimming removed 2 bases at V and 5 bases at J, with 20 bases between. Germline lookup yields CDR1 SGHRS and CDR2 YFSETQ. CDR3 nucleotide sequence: TGCGCCAGCAGCTTCGCCCCCCGGGGGGCAAAGGACGAGCAGTACTTC. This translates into CASSFAPRGAKDEQYF.

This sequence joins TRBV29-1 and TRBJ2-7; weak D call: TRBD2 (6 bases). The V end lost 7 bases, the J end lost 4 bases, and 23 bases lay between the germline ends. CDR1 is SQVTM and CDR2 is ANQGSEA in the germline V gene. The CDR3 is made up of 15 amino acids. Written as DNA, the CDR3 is TGCAGCGCCCCGCGTGGGGGGAGTGCTCTGTACGAGCAGTACTTC. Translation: CSAPRGGSALYEQYF.

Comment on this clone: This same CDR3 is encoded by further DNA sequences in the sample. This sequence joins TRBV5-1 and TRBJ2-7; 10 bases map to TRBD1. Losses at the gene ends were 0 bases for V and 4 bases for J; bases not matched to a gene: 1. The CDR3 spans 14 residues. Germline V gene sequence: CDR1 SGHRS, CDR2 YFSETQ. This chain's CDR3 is CASSLGQGAYEQYF. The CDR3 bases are TGCGCCAGCAGCTTGGGACAGGGGGCTTACGAGCAGTACTTC.

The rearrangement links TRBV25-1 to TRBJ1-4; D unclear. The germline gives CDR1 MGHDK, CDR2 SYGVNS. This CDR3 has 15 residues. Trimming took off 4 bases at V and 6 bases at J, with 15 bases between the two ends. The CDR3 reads CASSGSTTRDEKLFF. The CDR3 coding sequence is TGTGCCAGCAGTGGTTCAACGACGAGGGATGAAAAACTGTTTTTT. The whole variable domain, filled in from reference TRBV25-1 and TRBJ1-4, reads EADIYQTPRYLVIGTGKKITLECSQTMGHDKMYWYQQDPGMELHLIHYSYGVNSTEKGDLSSESTVSRIRTEHFPLTLESARPSHTSQYLCASSGSTTRDEKLFFGSGTQLSVL.

CDR3 sequence: CASRSRAGELFF. In DNA form, the CDR3 reads TGTGCCAGCAGATCCCGGGCCGGGGAGCTGTTTTTT. This chain joins TRBV6-6 and TRBJ2-2; D is unclear. CDR1 and CDR2 (germline): MNHNY, SVGAGI (reference sequence). The CDR3 is 12 amino acids. The germline V and J ends were trimmed by 6 bases and 6 bases, with 8 bases remaining between them.

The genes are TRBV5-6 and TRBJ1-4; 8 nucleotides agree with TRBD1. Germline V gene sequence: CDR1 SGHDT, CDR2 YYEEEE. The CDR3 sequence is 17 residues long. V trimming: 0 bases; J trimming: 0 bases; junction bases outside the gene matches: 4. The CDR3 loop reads CASSLDGQGATNEKLFF. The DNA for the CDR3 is TGTGCCAGCAGCTTGGATGGACAGGGCGCAACTAATGAAAAACTGTTTTTT.

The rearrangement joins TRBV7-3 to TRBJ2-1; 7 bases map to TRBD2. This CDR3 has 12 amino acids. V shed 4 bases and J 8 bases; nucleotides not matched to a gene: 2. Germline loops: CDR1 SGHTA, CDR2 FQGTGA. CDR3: CASSSAGDEQFF. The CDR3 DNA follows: TGTGCCAGCAGCTCCGCGGGGGATGAGCAGTTCTTC.

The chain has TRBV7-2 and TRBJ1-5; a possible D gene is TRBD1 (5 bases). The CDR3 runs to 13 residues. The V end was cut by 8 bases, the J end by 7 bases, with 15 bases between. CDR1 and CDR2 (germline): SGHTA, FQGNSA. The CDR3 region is CASGLRGNQPQHF. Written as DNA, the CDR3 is TGTGCCAGCGGTTTACGGGGGAACCAGCCCCAGCATTTT. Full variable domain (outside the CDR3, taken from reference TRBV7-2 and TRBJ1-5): GAGVSQSPSNKVTEKGKDVELRCDPISGHTALYWYRQSLGQGLEFLIYFQGNSAPDKSGLPSDRFSAERTGGSVSTLTIQRTQQEDSAVYLCASGLRGNQPQHFGDGTRLSIL.

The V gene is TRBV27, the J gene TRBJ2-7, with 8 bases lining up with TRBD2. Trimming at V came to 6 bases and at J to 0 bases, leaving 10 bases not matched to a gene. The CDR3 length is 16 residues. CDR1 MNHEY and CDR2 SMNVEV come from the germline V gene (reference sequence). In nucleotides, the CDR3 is TGTGCCAGCAGCCGTGCCGACGGGAGGGCCTCCTACGAGCAGTACTTC. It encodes CASSRADGRASYEQYF.

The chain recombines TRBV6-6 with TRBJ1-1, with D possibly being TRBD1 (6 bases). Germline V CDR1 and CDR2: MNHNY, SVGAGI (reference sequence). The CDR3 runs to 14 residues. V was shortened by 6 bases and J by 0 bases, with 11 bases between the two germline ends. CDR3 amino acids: CASSFGQLNTEAFF. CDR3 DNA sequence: TGTGCCAGCAGCTTCGGACAGTTGAACACTGAAGCTTTCTTT.

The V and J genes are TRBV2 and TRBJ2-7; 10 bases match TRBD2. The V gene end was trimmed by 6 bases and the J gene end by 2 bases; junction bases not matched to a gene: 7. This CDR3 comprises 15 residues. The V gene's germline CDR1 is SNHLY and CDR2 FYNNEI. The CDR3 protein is CASRGLADAPYEQYF. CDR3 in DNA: TGTGCCAGCAGAGGACTAGCGGACGCGCCCTACGAGCAGTACTTC.

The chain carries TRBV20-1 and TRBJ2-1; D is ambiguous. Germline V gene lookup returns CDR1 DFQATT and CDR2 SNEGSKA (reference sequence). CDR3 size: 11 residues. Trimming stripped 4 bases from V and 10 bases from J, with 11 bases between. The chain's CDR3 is CSATKLREQFF. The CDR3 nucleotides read TGCAGTGCTACTAAACTACGGGAGCAGTTCTTC.

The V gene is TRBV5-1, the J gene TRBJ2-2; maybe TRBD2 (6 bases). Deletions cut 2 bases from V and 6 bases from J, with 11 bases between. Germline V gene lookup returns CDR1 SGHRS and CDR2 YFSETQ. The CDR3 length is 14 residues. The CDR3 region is CASSFRGEAGELFF. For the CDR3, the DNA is TGCGCCAGCAGCTTTAGAGGGGAGGCCGGGGAGCTGTTTTTT.

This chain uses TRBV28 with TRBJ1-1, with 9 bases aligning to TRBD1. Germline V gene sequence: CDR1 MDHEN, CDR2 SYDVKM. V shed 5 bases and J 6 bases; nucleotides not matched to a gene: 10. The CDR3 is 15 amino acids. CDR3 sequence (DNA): TGTGCCAGCAGTGCCCCCGGGACAGGGCAGTCTGAAGCTTTCTTT. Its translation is CASSAPGTGQSEAFF.

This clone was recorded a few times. CDR3 in amino acids: CASSRGGDTQYF. In DNA, the CDR3 is TGTGCCAGCAGCAGAGGCGGGGATACGCAGTATTTT. The chain links TRBV6-5 to TRBJ2-3, with D possibly being TRBD2 (5 bases). The V end lost 6 bases, the J end lost 6 bases, and 10 bases lay between the germline ends. Germline V gene data show CDR1 as MNHEY and CDR2 as SVGAGI. This CDR3 contains 12 residues.

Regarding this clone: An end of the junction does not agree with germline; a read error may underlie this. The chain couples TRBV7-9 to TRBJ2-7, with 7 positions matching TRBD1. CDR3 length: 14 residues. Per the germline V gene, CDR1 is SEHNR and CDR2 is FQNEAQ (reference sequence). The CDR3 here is CSSSHDRVSYEQYF. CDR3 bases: TGTTCCAGCAGCCACGACAGGGTTTCCTACGAGCAGTACTTC.

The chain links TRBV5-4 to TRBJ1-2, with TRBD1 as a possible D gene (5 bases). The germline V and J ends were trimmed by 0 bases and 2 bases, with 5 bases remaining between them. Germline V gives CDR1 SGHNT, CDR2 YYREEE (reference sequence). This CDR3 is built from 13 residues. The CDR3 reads CASSLDRNYGYTF. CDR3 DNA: TGTGCCAGCAGCTTGGACAGGAACTATGGCTACACCTTC. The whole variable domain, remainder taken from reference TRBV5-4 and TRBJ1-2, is ETGVTQSPTHLIKTRGQQVTLRCSSQSGHNTVSWYQQALGQGPQFIFQYYREEENGRGNFPPRFSGLQFPNYSSELNVNALELDDSALYLCASSLDRNYGYTFGSGTRLTVV.

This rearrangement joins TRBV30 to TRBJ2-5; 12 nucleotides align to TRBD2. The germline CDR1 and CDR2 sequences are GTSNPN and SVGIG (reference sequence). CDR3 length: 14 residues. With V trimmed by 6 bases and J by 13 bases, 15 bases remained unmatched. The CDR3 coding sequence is TGTGCCTGCAGGGGGTTCAGGACTAGCGGGACTATGTACTTC. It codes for CACRGFRTSGTMYF.

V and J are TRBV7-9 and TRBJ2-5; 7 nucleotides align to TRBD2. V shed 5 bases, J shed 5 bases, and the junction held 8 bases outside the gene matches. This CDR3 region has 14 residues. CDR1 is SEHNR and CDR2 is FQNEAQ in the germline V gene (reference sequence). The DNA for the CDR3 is TGTGCCAGCAGCCCCGGGGGGAGTTTGGAGACCCAGTACTTC. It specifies CASSPGGSLETQYF. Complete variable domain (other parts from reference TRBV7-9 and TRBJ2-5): DTGVSQNPRHKITKRGQNVTFRCDPISEHNRLYWYRQTLGQGPEFLTYFQNEAQLEKSRLLSDRFSAERPKGSFSTLEIQRTEQGDSAMYLCASSPGGSLETQYFGPGTRLLVL.

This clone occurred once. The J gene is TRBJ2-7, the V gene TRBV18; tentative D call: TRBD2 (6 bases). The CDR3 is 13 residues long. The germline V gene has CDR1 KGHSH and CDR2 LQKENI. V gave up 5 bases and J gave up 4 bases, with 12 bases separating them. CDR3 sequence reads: CASSSSEKYEQYF. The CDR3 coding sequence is TGTGCCAGCTCATCTAGCGAGAAGTACGAGCAGTACTTC.

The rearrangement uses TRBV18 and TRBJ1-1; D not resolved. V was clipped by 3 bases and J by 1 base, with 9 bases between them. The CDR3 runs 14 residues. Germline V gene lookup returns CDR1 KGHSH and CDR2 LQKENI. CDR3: CASSPSWANTEAFF. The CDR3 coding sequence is TGTGCCAGCTCACCCTCGTGGGCGAACACTGAAGCTTTCTTT.